Here is one TCR beta chain with its context. Other DNA sequences in this sample translate to the same CDR3. Within Nashville, Tennessee resided all donors, each a Caucasian adult. Data came from immunoSEQ multiplex PCR; TCRdb stores just in-frame clones and leaves some out. The sample holds 2.5 million or so clones, roughly nine tenths seen once. This record belongs to a study of shared clonotypes between healthy human individuals. Sequenced sample: naive CD4+ T cells sorted from blood. Sample subset: CD45RA+ positively selected. This TCR derives from a man aged 18 to 35 in good health.

The CDR3 DNA sequence: TGTGCCAGCTCACCACCGCCAGGGACAGATACGCAGTATTTT. It encodes CASSPPPGTDTQYF. V gene TRBV18 combines with J gene TRBJ2-3, with D possibly matching TRBD1 (5 bases). CDR3 size: 14 residues. Germline V lookup: CDR1 KGHSH, CDR2 LQKENI. V was pared by 0 bases and J by 3 bases, with 7 bases between.